Below, 18 T cell receptor beta chains from the same sample are listed, as sequenced in a study of cytomegalovirus exposure and HLA in healthy donors. Sequenced by immunoSEQ multiplex PCR; TCRdb stores in-frame clones only, minus some. This sample has tens of thousands of clones, with around 90% found just once. Sequenced material: PBMCs. These receptor sequences come from a woman between 18 and 29 years old in good health and CMV-seronegative.

The genes are TRBV7-9 and TRBJ1-2, with D perhaps TRBD1 (6 bases). Trimming shortened V by 5 bases and J by 6 bases, and 10 bases separated the two germline ends. CDR1 and CDR2 from the germline V gene are SEHNR and FQNEAQ (reference sequence). The CDR3 sequence is 12 residues long. As DNA, the CDR3 is TGTGCCAGCAGCCTACAGGGCGATGGCTACACCTTC. It encodes CASSLQGDGYTF.

This chain uses TRBV6-6 with TRBJ1-1, with 7 bases identical to TRBD1. This CDR3 is 15 amino acids long. V lost 4 bases, J lost 1 base, and 6 bases stayed unmatched. CDR1 and CDR2 (germline): MNHNY, SVGAGI (reference sequence). The CDR3 bases are TGTGCCAGCAGTTCACGCCAGGGGGGGAACACTGAAGCTTTCTTT. Its translation: CASSSRQGGNTEAFF.

The V gene is TRBV7-6, the J gene TRBJ2-7, with D perhaps matching TRBD1 (6 bases). This CDR3 is 14 amino acids long. V was trimmed by 1 base and J by 5 bases, leaving 12 bases between them. The V gene's germline CDR1 is SGHVS and CDR2 FNYEAQ. The CDR3: CASSLEPQGHEQYF. CDR3 coding DNA: TGTGCCAGCAGCTTAGAGCCACAGGGCCACGAGCAGTACTTC.

This clone was counted a single time. The J gene is TRBJ1-5, the V gene TRBV27, with D perhaps TRBD1 (6 bases). The V end lost 4 bases, the J end lost 3 bases, and 13 bases lay between the germline ends. The CDR3 has 15 amino acids. Germline CDR1 and CDR2: MNHEY and SMNVEV (reference sequence). CDR3 sequence reads: CASSSTGYPNQPQHF. CDR3 bases: TGTGCCAGCAGTTCCACAGGGTACCCCAATCAGCCCCAGCATTTT.

The CDR3 region has the DNA TGTGCCAGCAGCCCAACGGAGGGGCCCCACGAGCAGTACTTC. It yields the protein CASSPTEGPHEQYF. The V gene is TRBV7-8, the J gene TRBJ2-7, with a possible D match to TRBD2 (6 bases). Germline-derived CDR1 and CDR2 are SGHVS and FQNEAQ. This CDR3 is 14 amino acids long. Trimming pared 5 bases from V and 5 bases from J, leaving 16 bases between.

The chain has TRBV7-8 and TRBJ2-2; 8 nucleotides match TRBD2. The CDR3 runs to 17 residues. V was clipped by 4 bases and J by 6 bases; unmatched bases: 13. Germline CDR1 and CDR2: SGHVS and FQNEAQ. The chain's CDR3 is CASSSRGRGTRAGELFF. The CDR3 DNA is TGTGCCAGCAGCTCCCGCGGGCGGGGGACTAGGGCCGGGGAGCTGTTTTTT.

The gene calls are TRBV9 and TRBJ1-1; D is unclear. The CDR3 runs 13 residues. The V and J ends lost 1 base and 6 bases respectively, with 10 bases between them. The V gene's germline CDR1 is SGDLS and CDR2 YYNGEE. CDR3: CASSVLSGPEAFF. The CDR3 nucleotides read TGTGCCAGCAGCGTACTGTCAGGCCCTGAAGCTTTCTTT.

The chain links TRBV5-6 to TRBJ2-7, with a weak D call TRBD1 (6 bases). V lost 4 bases and J lost 1, with 12 bases in between. The CDR3 sequence is 14 residues long. CDR1 is SGHDT and CDR2 is YYEEEE in the germline V gene. As DNA, the CDR3 is TGTGCCAGCAGCGACCTAGGACAGTCCTACGAGCAGTACTTC. This gives the protein CASSDLGQSYEQYF.

This sequence joins TRBV2 and TRBJ2-5; unclear D gene. Germline V CDR1 and CDR2: SNHLY, FYNNEI. The CDR3 runs to 13 residues. V dropped 6 bases and J dropped 0 bases, with 8 bases sitting between them. Here the CDR3 reads CASSDTNQETQYF. CDR3 sequence (DNA): TGTGCCAGCAGCGACACGAACCAAGAGACCCAGTACTTC.

This chain links TRBV7-9 with TRBJ2-2; 8 bases align to TRBD2. The CDR3 has 16 amino acids. Germline V CDR1 and CDR2: SEHNR, FQNEAQ (reference sequence). V was clipped by 3 bases and J by 4 bases; unmatched bases: 7. The CDR3 nucleotides are TGTGCCAGCAGCTTTCAGAAGCGGGAGATCACCGGGGAGCTGTTTTTT. Translating gives CASSFQKREITGELFF.

Written as DNA, the CDR3 is TGTGCCAGCAGCTGGGGGACAGGGAGGGTCCTTCGAAACACCATATATTTT. Its translation is CASSWGTGRVLRNTIYF. V usage is TRBV5-6 and J usage is TRBJ1-3; 9 nucleotides agree with TRBD1. Trimming at V came to 3 bases and at J to 5 bases, leaving 12 bases not matched to a gene. The germline V gene has CDR1 SGHDT and CDR2 YYEEEE. CDR3 length: 17 amino acids.

V and J are TRBV27 and TRBJ1-1; 7 bases match TRBD1. The J segment lost 4 bases and the V segment lost 7 bases, leaving 6 bases of the junction unmatched. This CDR3 spans 13 amino acids. CDR1 MNHEY and CDR2 SMNVEV come from the germline V gene (reference sequence). This CDR3 reads CASTPHRGTEAFF. DNA of the CDR3: TGTGCCAGCACCCCCCACAGGGGCACTGAAGCTTTCTTT.

This chain links TRBV27 with TRBJ2-1; D ambiguous. CDR3 length: 15 amino acids. In germline, CDR1 is MNHEY, CDR2 SMNVEV (reference sequence). V lost 1 base and J 0 bases, leaving 7 bases between the germline ends. CDR3 protein: CASSLFKSSYNEQFF. CDR3 coding DNA: TGTGCCAGCAGTTTATTCAAGAGCTCCTACAATGAGCAGTTCTTC.

As concerns this clone: The junction differs from germline at one of its ends, possibly a read error. The V call is TRBV7-7, the J call TRBJ2-1, with 9 positions matching TRBD1. The germline CDR1 and CDR2 sequences are SSHAT and FNYEAQ (reference sequence). This CDR3 contains 13 residues. CDR3 DNA sequence: TGTGCTAGCAGCTCCGACAGGGGGAATGAGCAGTTCTTC. This sequence encodes CASSSDRGNEQFF.

The chain carries TRBV6-1 and TRBJ2-7; possibly TRBD1 for D (6 bases). V shed 6 bases and J shed 5 bases, with 11 bases lying between them. The CDR3 spans 12 residues. CDR1 and CDR2 (germline): MNHNS, SASEGT. The CDR3 region is CASRGNRDEQYF. Written as DNA, the CDR3 is TGTGCCAGCAGAGGAAACAGGGACGAGCAGTACTTC.

This chain connects TRBV18 to TRBJ2-5, with a tentative D call TRBD1 (5 bases). CDR3 length: 14 residues. The V and J ends lost 2 bases and 5 bases respectively, with 12 bases between them. Germline CDR1 is KGHSH and CDR2 is LQKENI. CDR3 bases: TGTGCCAGCTCACCAAGTAGGACACGGGAGACCCAGTACTTC. It yields the protein CASSPSRTRETQYF.

As regards this clone: Other DNA sequences from this sample encode an identical CDR3 as well. J is TRBJ2-7 and V is TRBV18, with TRBD2 matching 9 bases. The CDR3 extends over 15 amino acids. V trimming: 2 bases; J trimming: 2 bases; junction bases outside the gene matches: 4. CDR1 and CDR2 (germline): KGHSH, LQKENI. This CDR3 reads CASSPGSGRTYEQYF. In DNA, the CDR3 is TGTGCCAGCTCACCAGGTAGCGGGAGAACCTACGAGCAGTACTTC. Full variable domain (remainder filled in from reference TRBV18 and TRBJ2-7): NAGVMQNPRHLVRRRGQEARLRCSPMKGHSHVYWYRQLPEEGLKFMVYLQKENIIDESGMPKERFSAEFPKEGPSILRIQQVVRGDSAAYFCASSPGSGRTYEQYFGPGTRLTVT.

The chain employs TRBV9 and TRBJ1-2, with D perhaps matching TRBD1 (5 bases). Germline lookup yields CDR1 SGDLS and CDR2 YYNGEE. V was cut by 3 bases and J by 3 bases, with 18 bases left in between. The CDR3 totals 16 residues. The CDR3 protein is CASSARPGDADYGYTF. CDR3 nucleotide sequence: TGTGCCAGCAGCGCCCGACCGGGGGATGCGGACTATGGCTACACCTTC.